This TCR beta chain is from a study of T cell responses to AZD1222 COVID-19 vaccine. Per germline, CDR1 MGHDK and CDR2 SYGVNS. Trimming stripped 4 bases from V and 5 bases from J, with 6 bases between. This CDR3 contains 12 residues. Study-level results: Repertoire sampling occurred only after the peak T cell response. CD4 TCRs covered the whole spike, strongest at regions 160-218 and 743-854. Spike-specific TCR breadth and depth both grew after two AZD1222 doses.

Remarks on this clone: Antigen unknown.

Some clones are missing from TCRdb's copy, which holds only in-frame ones; the method was immunoSEQ multiplex PCR. The profile shows roughly 150,000 clones, 90% of them singletons. The sequenced sample was peripheral blood, obtained on day 0 of AZD1222 vaccination. V and J are TRBV25-1 and TRBJ2-1; weak D call: TRBD2 (6 bases). This TCR was recovered from an adult in good health. CDR3: CASSAGDNEQFF. The CDR3 nucleotides are TGTGCCAGCAGTGCGGGGGACAATGAGCAGTTCTTC.